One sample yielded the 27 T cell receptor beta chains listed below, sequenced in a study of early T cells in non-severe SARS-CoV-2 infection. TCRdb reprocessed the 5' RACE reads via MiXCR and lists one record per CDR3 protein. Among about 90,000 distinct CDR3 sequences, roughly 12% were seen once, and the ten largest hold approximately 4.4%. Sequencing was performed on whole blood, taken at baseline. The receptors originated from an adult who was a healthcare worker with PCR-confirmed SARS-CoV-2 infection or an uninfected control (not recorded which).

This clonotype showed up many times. CDR3 protein: CASSFPGMNTEAFF. CDR3 bases: TGTGCCAGCAGCTTTCCAGGGATGAACACTGAAGCTTTCTTT. This chain uses TRBV7-9 with TRBJ1-1, with D possibly being TRBD1 (5 bases). CDR3 size: 14 residues. V was clipped by 3 bases and J by 0 bases, with 8 bases between them. CDR1 is SEHNR and CDR2 is FQNEAQ in the germline V gene (reference sequence).

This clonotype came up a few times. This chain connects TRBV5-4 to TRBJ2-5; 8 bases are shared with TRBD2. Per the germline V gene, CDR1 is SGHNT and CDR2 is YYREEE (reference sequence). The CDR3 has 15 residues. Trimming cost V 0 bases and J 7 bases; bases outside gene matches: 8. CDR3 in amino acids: CASSLEVAGRATQYF. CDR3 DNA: TGTGCCAGCAGCTTGGAAGTAGCGGGGAGAGCGACCCAGTACTTC. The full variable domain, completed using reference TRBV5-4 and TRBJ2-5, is ETGVTQSPTHLIKTRGQQVTLRCSSQSGHNTVSWYQQALGQGPQFIFQYYREEENGRGNFPPRFSGLQFPNYSSELNVNALELDDSALYLCASSLEVAGRATQYFGPGTRLLVL.

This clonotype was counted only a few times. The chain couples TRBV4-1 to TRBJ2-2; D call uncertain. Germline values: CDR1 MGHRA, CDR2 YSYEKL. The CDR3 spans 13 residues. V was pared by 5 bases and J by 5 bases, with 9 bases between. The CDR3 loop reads CASSWTRTGELFF. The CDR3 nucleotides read TGCGCCAGCAGCTGGACGCGTACCGGGGAGCTGTTTTTT.

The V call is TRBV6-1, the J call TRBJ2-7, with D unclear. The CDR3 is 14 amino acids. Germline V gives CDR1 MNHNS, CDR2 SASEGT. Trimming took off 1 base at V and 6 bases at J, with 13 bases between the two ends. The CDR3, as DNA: TGTGCCAGCAGTGAAGGTCTGAGGCTCTCCGAGCAGTACTTC. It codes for CASSEGLRLSEQYF.

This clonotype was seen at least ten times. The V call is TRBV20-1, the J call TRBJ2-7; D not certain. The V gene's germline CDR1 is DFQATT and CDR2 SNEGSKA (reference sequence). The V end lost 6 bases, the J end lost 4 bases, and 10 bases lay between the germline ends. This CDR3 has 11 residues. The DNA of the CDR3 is TGCAGTGCCGCCGAAGAATACGAGCAGTACTTC. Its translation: CSAAEEYEQYF.

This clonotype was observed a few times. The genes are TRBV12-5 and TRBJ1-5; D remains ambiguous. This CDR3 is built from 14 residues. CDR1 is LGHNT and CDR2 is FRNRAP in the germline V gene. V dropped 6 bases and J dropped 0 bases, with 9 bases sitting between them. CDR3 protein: CASGPTPSNQPQHF. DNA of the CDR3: TGTGCTAGTGGCCCCACACCTAGCAATCAGCCCCAGCATTTT.

The CDR3 sequence is CASSQPGSNQPQHF. As DNA, the CDR3 is TGTGCCAGCAGTCAACCCGGGAGCAATCAGCCCCAGCATTTT. The chain carries TRBV6-1 and TRBJ1-5; D gene uncertain. V lost 5 bases and J 1 base, leaving 9 bases between the germline ends. Germline V gene data show CDR1 as MNHNS and CDR2 as SASEGT. The CDR3 totals 14 residues.

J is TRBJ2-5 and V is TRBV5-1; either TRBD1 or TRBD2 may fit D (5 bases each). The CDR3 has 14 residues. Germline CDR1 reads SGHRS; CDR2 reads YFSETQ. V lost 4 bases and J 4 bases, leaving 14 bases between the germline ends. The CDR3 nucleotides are TGCGCCAGCAGCCTGTATAATGGGGGAGAGACCCAGTACTTC. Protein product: CASSLYNGGETQYF.

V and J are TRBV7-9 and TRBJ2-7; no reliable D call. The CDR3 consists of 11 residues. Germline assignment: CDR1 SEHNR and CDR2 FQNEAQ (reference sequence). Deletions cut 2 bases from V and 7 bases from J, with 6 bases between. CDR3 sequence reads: CASSLTWEQYF. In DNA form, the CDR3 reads TGTGCCAGCAGCTTAACATGGGAGCAGTACTTC.

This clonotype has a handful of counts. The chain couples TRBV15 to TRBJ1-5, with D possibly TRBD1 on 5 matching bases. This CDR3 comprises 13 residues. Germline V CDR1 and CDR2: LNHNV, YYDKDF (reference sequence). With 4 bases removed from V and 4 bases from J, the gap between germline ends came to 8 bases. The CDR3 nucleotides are TGTGCCACCAGCATGGCAGGGAATCAGCCCCAGCATTTT. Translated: CATSMAGNQPQHF.

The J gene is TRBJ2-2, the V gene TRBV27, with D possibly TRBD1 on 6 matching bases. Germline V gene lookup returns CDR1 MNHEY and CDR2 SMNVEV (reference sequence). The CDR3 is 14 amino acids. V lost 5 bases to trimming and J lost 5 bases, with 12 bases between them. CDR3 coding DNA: TGTGCCAGCAGTCCCTCAGGGGTGACCGGGGAGCTGTTTTTT. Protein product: CASSPSGVTGELFF.

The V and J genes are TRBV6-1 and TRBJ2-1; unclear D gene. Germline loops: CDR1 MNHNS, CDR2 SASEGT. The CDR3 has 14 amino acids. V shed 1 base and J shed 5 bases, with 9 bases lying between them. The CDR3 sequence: CASSEGPANNEQFF. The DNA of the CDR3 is TGTGCCAGCAGTGAAGGTCCGGCGAACAATGAGCAGTTCTTC.

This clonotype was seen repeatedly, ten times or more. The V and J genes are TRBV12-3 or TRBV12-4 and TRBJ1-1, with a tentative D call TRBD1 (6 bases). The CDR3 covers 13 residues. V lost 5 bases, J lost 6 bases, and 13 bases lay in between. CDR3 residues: CASSLGQFAEAFF. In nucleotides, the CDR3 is TGTGCCAGCAGTCTTGGACAGTTTGCTGAAGCTTTCTTT.

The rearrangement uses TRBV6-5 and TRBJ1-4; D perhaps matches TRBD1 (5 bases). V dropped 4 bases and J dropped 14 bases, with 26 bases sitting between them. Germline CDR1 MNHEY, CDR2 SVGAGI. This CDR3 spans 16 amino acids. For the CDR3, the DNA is TGTGCCAGCAGTTTCACCGACAGCGACACCCCCCGCGTGCTGTTTTTT. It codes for CASSFTDSDTPRVLFF.

CDR3 sequence: CASRGGPETQYF. The CDR3 region has the DNA TGTGCCAGCAGAGGAGGGCCGGAGACCCAGTACTTC. This chain joins TRBV12-3 or TRBV12-4 and TRBJ2-5, with D possibly being TRBD2 (6 bases). The germline V and J ends were trimmed by 6 bases and 5 bases, with 10 bases remaining between them. The CDR3 covers 12 residues.

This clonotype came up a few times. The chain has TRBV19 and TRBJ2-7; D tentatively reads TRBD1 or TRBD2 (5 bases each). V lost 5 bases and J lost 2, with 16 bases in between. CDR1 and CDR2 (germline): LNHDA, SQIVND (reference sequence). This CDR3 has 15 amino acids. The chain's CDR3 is CASSPDRGPPYEQYF. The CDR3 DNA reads TGTGCCAGTAGTCCCGACAGAGGGCCCCCCTACGAGCAGTACTTC.

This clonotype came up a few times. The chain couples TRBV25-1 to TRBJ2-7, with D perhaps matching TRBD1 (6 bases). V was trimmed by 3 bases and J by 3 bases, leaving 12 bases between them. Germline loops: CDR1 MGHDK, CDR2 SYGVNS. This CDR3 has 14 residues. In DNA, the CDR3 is TGTGCCAGCAGTGATACAGGGTTAAACTACGAGCAGTACTTC. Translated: CASSDTGLNYEQYF.

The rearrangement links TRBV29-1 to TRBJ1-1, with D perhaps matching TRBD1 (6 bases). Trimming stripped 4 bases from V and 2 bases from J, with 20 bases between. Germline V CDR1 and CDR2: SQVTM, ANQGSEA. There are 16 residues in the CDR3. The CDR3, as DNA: TGCAGCGTTGTGCCCCAACTTCGACAGGTCAACACTGAAGCTTTCTTT. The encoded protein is CSVVPQLRQVNTEAFF.

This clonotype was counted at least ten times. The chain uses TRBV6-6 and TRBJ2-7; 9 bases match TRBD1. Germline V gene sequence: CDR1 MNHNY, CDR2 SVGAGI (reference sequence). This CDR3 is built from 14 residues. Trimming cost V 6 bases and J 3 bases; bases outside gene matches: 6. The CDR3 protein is CASSSGQGIYEQYF. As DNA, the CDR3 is TGTGCCAGCAGCTCCGGACAGGGGATCTACGAGCAGTACTTC.

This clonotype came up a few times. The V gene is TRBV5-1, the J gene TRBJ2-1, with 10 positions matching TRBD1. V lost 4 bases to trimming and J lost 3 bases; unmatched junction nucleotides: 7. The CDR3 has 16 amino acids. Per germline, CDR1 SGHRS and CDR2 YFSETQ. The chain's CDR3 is CASSGRTGGYYNEQFF. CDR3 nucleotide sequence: TGCGCCAGCAGCGGAAGGACAGGGGGTTACTACAATGAGCAGTTCTTC.

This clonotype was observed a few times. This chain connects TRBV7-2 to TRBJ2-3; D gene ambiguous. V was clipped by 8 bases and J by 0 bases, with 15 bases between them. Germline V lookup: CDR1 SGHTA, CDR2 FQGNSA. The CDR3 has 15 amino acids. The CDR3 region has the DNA TGTGCCAGCGGTAGAAGTGGGGTTAGCACAGATACGCAGTATTTT. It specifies CASGRSGVSTDTQYF.

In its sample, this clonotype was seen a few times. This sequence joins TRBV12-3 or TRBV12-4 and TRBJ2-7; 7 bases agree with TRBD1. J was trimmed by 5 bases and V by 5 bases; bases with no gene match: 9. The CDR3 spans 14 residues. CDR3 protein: CASSPGQHSHEQYF. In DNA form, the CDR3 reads TGTGCCAGCAGTCCGGGACAGCATTCCCACGAGCAGTACTTC.

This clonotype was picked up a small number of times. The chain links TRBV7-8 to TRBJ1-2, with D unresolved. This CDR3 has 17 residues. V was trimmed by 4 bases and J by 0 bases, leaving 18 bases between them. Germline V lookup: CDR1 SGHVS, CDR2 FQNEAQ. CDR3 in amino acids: CASSSETSVEANYGYTF. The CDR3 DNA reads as TGTGCCAGCAGCTCCGAAACCAGCGTGGAAGCTAACTATGGCTACACCTTC.

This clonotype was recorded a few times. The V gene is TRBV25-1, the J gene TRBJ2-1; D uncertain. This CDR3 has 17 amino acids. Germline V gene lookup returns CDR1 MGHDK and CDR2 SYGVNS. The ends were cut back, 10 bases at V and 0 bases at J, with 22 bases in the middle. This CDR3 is CATTGTAEVFSYNEQFF. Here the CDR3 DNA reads TGTGCCACCACTGGAACAGCTGAAGTCTTCTCCTACAATGAGCAGTTCTTC.

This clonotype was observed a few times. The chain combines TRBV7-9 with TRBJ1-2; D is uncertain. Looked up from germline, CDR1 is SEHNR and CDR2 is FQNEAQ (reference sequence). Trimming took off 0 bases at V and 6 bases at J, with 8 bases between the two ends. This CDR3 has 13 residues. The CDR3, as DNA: TGTGCCAGCAGCTTAGCGCAGAGAGATGGCTACACCTTC. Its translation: CASSLAQRDGYTF.

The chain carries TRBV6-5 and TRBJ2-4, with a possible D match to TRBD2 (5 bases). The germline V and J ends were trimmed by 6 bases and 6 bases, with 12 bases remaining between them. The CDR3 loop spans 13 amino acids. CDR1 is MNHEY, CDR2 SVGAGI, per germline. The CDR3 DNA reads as TGTGCCAGCAGCCTCCTAGCAGGAAACATTCAGTACTTC. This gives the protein CASSLLAGNIQYF.

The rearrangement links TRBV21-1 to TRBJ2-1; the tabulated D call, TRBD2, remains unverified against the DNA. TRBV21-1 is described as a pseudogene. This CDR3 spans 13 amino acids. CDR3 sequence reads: CASKRTSFDEQFF. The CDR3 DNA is TGTGCCAGCAAGAGGACTAGTTTCGATGAGCAGTTCTTC.